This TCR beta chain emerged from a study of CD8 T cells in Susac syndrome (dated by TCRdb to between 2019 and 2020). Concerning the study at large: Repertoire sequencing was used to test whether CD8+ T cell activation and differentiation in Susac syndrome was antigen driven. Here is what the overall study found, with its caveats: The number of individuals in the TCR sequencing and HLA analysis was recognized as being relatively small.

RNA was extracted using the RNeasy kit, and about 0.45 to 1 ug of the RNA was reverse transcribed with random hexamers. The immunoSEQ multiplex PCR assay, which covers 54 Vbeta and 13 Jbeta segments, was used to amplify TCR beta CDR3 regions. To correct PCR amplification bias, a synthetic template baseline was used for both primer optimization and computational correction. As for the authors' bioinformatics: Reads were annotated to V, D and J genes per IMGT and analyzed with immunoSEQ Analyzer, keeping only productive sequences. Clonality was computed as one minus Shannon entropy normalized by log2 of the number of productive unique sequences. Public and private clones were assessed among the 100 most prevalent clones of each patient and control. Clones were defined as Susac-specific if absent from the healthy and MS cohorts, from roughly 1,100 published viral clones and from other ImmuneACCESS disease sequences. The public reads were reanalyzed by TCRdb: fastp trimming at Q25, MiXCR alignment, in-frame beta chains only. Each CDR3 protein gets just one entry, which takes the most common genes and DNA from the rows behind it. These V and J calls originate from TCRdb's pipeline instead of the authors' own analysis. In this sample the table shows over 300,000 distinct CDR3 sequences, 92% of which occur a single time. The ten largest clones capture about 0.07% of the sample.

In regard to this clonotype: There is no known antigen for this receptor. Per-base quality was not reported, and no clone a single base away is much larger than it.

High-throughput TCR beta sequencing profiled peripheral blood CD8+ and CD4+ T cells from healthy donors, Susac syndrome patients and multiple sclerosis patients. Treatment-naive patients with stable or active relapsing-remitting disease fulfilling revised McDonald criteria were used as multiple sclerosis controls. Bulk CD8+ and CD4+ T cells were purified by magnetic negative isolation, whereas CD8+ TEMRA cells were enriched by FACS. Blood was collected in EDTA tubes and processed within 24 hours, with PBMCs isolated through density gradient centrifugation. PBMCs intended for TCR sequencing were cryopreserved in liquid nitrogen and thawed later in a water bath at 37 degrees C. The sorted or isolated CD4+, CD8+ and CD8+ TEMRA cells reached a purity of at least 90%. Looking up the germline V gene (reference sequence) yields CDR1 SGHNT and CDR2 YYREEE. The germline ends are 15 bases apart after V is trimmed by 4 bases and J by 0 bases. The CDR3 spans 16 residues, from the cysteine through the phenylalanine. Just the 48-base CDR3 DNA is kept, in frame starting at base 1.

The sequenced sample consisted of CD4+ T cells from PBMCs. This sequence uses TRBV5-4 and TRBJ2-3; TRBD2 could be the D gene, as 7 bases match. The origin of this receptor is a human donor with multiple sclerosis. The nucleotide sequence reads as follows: TGTGCCAGCAGCATGAACAGGGACTACAGCACAGATACGCAGTATTTT. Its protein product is CASSMNRDYSTDTQYF.